This TCR beta chain is drawn from a study of T cells expressing NK-cell markers. Looking at the study overall: Sorted CD3+CD56+NKG2C+, CD3+CD56+NKG2C- and CD3+CD56-NKG2C+ T-cell subsets were beta-chain profiled. Overall study findings and caveats: In a few donors, dominant clonotypes made up roughly 25-60.1% of CD3+CD56-NKG2C+ cells. Nothing established the HCMV specificity of expanded NKG2C+ T cell clones.

Germline V gene sequence: CDR1 MNHEY, CDR2 SMNVEV (reference sequence). The CDR3 length is 18 residues. cDNA encoding TCR beta was synthesized via 5'RACE template switching incorporating UMIs. TCRdb re-called the 5' RACE reads, yielding one record per CDR3 amino acid sequence without DNA. The table counts a few hundred thousand distinct CDR3 sequences; around 5% lies in the top ten. Concerning this clonotype: Its antigen is undetermined.

This chain connects TRBV27 to TRBJ2-3; TCRdb's D call, TRBD2, is unchecked because there is no DNA. Sequenced: blood T cells: a sorted CD56 or NKG2C T cell subset, CD4+ or CD8+ T cells, or bulk PBMC T cells (not recorded which). This receptor was identified in a man aged 18-69 years in good health. The CDR3 loop reads CASSLRSVERGGRNTQYF.